The entry that follows covers one TCR beta chain sequence. Authors' processing steps: Amplifying reference gene primers gave estimates of nucleated cell counts. Sequencing was performed with immunoSEQ multiplex PCR; in TCRdb, only in-frame clones are kept and a portion is missing. D and trimming come from the DNA, and the V and J calls and clone size come from that table. The sample shows fewer than 250,000 clones, about 87% of them seen only once. This sample was included in a study of blood T cell repertoires in COVID-19. Overall study context: T cells, B-cell-depleted T cells, or PBMCs provided the cDNA or gDNA that served as material.

The TCR originated in a woman aged 30 to 39 with acute COVID-19. The specimen was PBMCs or T cells enriched from blood (not recorded which).

The CDR3 sequence is CASSSGFWWANTEAFF. The CDR3 DNA is TGTGCCAGCAGTTCGGGGTTTTGGTGGGCAAACACTGAAGCTTTCTTT. This rearrangement joins TRBV2 to TRBJ1-1; no definite D call. Looked up from germline, CDR1 is SNHLY and CDR2 is FYNNEI. Trimming pared 5 bases from V and 2 bases from J, leaving 18 bases between. CDR3 size: 16 residues. Full variable domain (missing parts from reference TRBV2 and TRBJ1-1): EPEVTQTPSHQVTQMGQEVILRCVPISNHLYFYWYRQILGQKVEFLVSFYNNEISEKSEIFDDQFSVERPDGSNFTLKIRSTKLEDSAMYFCASSSGFWWANTEAFFGQGTRLTVV.